A single sample gave rise to the 14 T cell receptor beta chains below, sequenced in a study of blood T cell repertoires in COVID-19 (dated by TCRdb to the early 2020s). Library construction relied on the immunoSEQ multiplex PCR assay. TCRdb took over this immuneACCESS table, retaining in-frame rearrangements with V and J assigned. Such tables are incomplete; in checked studies, under half of the missing clones stem from an unresolved V gene, and the remainder is unexplained. Here the sample has approximately 97,000 clones; around nine tenths occur a single time. About 1.7% of the sample comes from the top ten. Material: peripheral blood. The receptors stem from a man in his sixties with acute or convalescent COVID-19.

This clone was detected only once. The gene calls are TRBV7-9 and TRBJ1-1, with unresolved D. Trimming cost V 3 bases and J 3 bases, with 8 bases left between them. The CDR3 covers 13 residues. Germline values: CDR1 SEHNR, CDR2 FQNEAQ (reference sequence). The CDR3 sequence is CASSLEVDTEAFF. CDR3 DNA: TGTGCCAGCAGCTTGGAGGTAGACACTGAAGCTTTCTTT.

The chain joins TRBV7-2 to TRBJ2-4; D gene unclear. Trimming stripped 7 bases from V and 0 bases from J, with 7 bases between. The CDR3 is 13 residues long. Germline CDR1 reads SGHTA; CDR2 reads FQGNSA. This CDR3 is CASTGAAKNIQYF. The CDR3 nucleotides are TGTGCCAGCACGGGTGCAGCCAAAAACATTCAGTACTTC.

The chain has TRBV5-4 and TRBJ2-5, with 7 nucleotides matching TRBD1. The CDR3 sequence is 14 residues long. Germline CDR1 is SGHNT and CDR2 is YYREEE (reference sequence). V lost 4 bases, J lost 6 bases, and 9 bases stayed unmatched. CDR3 DNA sequence: TGTGCCAGCAGCAGACCCACAGGGGAACAGACCCAGTACTTC. Protein: CASSRPTGEQTQYF.

CDR3 sequence reads: CASSFTGNYGYTF. DNA of the CDR3: TGTGCCAGCAGCTTTACAGGGAACTATGGCTACACCTTC. This chain connects TRBV3-1 (or the pseudogene TRBV3-2) to TRBJ1-2, with a weak D call TRBD1 (6 bases). Germline V gene data show CDR1 as LGHDT and CDR2 as YNNKEL (reference sequence). Trimming removed 5 bases from V and 2 bases from J, with 9 bases in between. This CDR3 spans 13 amino acids.

The chain combines TRBV3-1 (or the pseudogene TRBV3-2) with TRBJ1-4, with D hard to call. The CDR3 has 15 amino acids. Germline V lookup: CDR1 LGHDT, CDR2 YNNKEL (reference sequence). Deletions cut 7 bases from V and 2 bases from J, with 14 bases between. This chain's CDR3 is CASTHSRGTNEKLFF. CDR3 nucleotides: TGTGCCAGCACCCATTCGCGCGGGACTAATGAAAAACTGTTTTTT.

The chain links TRBV11-2 to TRBJ2-7; D is unclear. The CDR3 is 12 residues long. The germline V gene has CDR1 SGHAT and CDR2 FQNNGV. The V gene lost 0 bases and the J gene lost 6 bases, with 6 bases spanning the gap. DNA for the CDR3: TGTGCCAGCAGCTTAGATACTACCGAGCAGTACTTC. Its protein product is CASSLDTTEQYF.

V is TRBV19 and J is TRBJ1-2, with D maybe TRBD1 (5 bases). Germline assignment: CDR1 LNHDA and CDR2 SQIVND (reference sequence). The CDR3 consists of 13 residues. V lost 6 bases, J lost 0 bases, and 8 bases lay in between. CDR3 nucleotide sequence: TGTGCCAGTAGATCGACAGCTAACTATGGCTACACCTTC. Its translation is CASRSTANYGYTF. The whole variable domain, remainder taken from reference TRBV19 and TRBJ1-2, is DGGITQSPKYLFRKEGQNVTLSCEQNLNHDAMYWYRQDPGQGLRLIYYSQIVNDFQKGDIAEGYSVSREKKESFPLTVTSAQKNPTAFYLCASRSTANYGYTFGSGTRLTVV.

The rearrangement uses TRBV5-6 and TRBJ1-4; D is unresolved. With 1 base removed from V and 8 bases from J, the gap between germline ends came to 9 bases. The CDR3 runs to 13 residues. In germline, CDR1 is SGHDT, CDR2 YYEEEE. The CDR3 DNA sequence: TGTGCCAGCAGCTTGTCGTCGAGGGAAAAACTGTTTTTT. Protein: CASSLSSREKLFF.

The chain uses TRBV6-5 and TRBJ2-2, with 8 nucleotides matching TRBD1. Germline V lookup: CDR1 MNHEY, CDR2 SVGAGI. After removal of 9 bases from V and 5 bases from J, the junction contained 5 bases not matched to a gene. The length of the CDR3 is 13 residues. The CDR3 DNA reads TGTGCCAGAGGACAGGGATGGACCGGGGAGCTGTTTTTT. Its protein is CARGQGWTGELFF.

The chain has TRBV5-4 and TRBJ2-1; TRBD2 matches at 7 bases. This CDR3 spans 16 amino acids. V lost 4 bases to trimming and J lost 0 bases; unmatched junction nucleotides: 7. The germline V gene encodes CDR1 SGHNT and CDR2 YYREEE (reference sequence). CDR3 in DNA: TGTGCCAGCAGCGCCGGGACTATAAGCTCCTACAATGAGCAGTTCTTC. Amino acid sequence: CASSAGTISSYNEQFF.

The gene calls are TRBV19 and TRBJ2-1; 7 bases agree with TRBD1. J lost 2 bases, V lost 3 bases, and 4 bases had no gene match. This CDR3 has 15 residues. The germline V gene encodes CDR1 LNHDA and CDR2 SQIVND (reference sequence). Written as DNA, the CDR3 is TGTGCCAGTAGTATTGAGGGGGCCCCCTACAATGAGCAGTTCTTC. As protein: CASSIEGAPYNEQFF.

The gene calls are TRBV29-1 and TRBJ1-1; 8 bases line up with TRBD1. V shed 5 bases, J shed 2 bases, and the junction held 4 bases outside the gene matches. The CDR3 runs to 13 residues. Germline CDR1 reads SQVTM; CDR2 reads ANQGSEA. The CDR3 sequence is CSVRGQANTEAFF. The CDR3 coding sequence is TGCAGCGTTAGGGGACAGGCCAACACTGAAGCTTTCTTT.

This clone has just one count. The chain employs TRBV2 and TRBJ1-2; D may be TRBD1 (5 bases). V dropped 6 bases and J dropped 4 bases, with 15 bases sitting between them. CDR3 length equals 14 residues. Germline CDR1 reads SNHLY; CDR2 reads FYNNEI. The CDR3 reads CASSPKGSGYGYTF. CDR3 DNA: TGTGCCAGCAGCCCCAAGGGGTCCGGCTATGGCTACACCTTC.

The V gene is TRBV5-6, the J gene TRBJ2-1, with 11 bases matching TRBD2. V trimming: 3 bases; J trimming: 0 bases; junction bases outside the gene matches: 5. The CDR3 runs to 17 residues. Germline CDR1 reads SGHDT; CDR2 reads YYEEEE. CDR3 nucleotide sequence: TGTGCCAGCAGCTATCTAGCGGGGGGCTTCTCCTACAATGAGCAGTTCTTC. Its translation: CASSYLAGGFSYNEQFF.